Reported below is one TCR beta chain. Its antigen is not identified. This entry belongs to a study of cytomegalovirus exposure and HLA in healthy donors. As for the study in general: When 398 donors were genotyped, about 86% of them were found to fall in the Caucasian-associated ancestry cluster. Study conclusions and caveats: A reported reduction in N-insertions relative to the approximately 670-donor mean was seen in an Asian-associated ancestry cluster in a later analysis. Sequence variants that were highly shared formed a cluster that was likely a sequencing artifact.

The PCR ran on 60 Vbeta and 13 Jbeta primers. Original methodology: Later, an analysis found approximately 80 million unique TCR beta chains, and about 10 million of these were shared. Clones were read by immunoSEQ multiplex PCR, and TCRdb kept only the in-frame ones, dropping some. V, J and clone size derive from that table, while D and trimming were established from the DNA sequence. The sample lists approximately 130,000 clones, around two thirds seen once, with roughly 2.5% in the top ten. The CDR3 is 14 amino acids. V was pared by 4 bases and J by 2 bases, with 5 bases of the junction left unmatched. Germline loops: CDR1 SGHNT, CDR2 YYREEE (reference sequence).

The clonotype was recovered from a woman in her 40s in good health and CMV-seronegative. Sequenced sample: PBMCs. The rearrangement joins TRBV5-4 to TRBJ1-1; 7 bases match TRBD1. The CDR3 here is CASSPRDRNTEAFF. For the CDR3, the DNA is TGTGCCAGCAGCCCACGGGACAGAAACACTGAAGCTTTCTTT.